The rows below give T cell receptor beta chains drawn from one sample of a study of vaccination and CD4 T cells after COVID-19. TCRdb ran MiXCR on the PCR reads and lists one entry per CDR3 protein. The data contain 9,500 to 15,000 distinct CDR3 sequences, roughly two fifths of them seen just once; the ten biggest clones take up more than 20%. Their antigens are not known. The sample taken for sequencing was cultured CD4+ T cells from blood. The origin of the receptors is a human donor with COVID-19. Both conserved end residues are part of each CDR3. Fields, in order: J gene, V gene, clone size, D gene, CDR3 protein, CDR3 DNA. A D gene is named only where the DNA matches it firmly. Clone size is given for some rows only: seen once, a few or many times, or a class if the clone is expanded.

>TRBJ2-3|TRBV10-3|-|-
CAIRGLGTLNTQYF
TGTGCCATCAGGGGTCTCGGGACTCTTAATACGCAGTATTTT
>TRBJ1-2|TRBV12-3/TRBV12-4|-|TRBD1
CASSLTTGSYGYTF
TGTGCCAGCAGTCTCACGACAGGGTCCTATGGCTACACCTTC
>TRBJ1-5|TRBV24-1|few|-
CATSESGAGQPQHF
TGTGCCACCAGTGAGTCAGGGGCTGGTCAGCCCCAGCATTTT
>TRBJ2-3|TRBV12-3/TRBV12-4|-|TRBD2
CASSFGGIPDTQYF
TGTGCCAGCAGTTTCGGGGGGATCCCAGATACGCAGTATTTT
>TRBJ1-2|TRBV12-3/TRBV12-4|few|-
CASSLATGYIGYTF
TGTGCCAGCAGTTTGGCTACAGGTTATATAGGCTACACCTTC
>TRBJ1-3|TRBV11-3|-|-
CASSLGEGTRPGNTIYF
TGTGCCAGCAGCTTGGGAGAAGGGACTCGGCCTGGAAACACCATATATTTT
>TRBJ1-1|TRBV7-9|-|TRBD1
CASSLYGTGGDTEAFF
TGTGCCAGCAGCTTATACGGGACAGGGGGCGACACTGAAGCTTTCTTT
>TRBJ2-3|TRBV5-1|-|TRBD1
CASSLGDRGPLGTDTQYF
TGCGCCAGCAGCTTGGGGGACAGGGGGCCGCTCGGCACAGATACGCAGTATTTT
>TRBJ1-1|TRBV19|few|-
CASKAVMNTEAFF
TGTGCCAGTAAAGCGGTTATGAACACTGAAGCTTTCTTT
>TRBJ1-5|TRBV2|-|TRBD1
CASSPTGGNQPQHF
TGTGCCAGCAGCCCGACAGGGGGAAATCAGCCCCAGCATTTT
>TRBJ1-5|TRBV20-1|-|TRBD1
CSAREGAQPQHF
TGCAGTGCTAGGGAGGGGGCACAGCCCCAGCATTTT
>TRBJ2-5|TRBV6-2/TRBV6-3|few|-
CASSYSWGNQETQYF
TGTGCCAGCAGTTACTCGTGGGGTAACCAAGAGACCCAGTACTTC
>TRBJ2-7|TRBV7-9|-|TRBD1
CASSLIGTGDEQYF
TGTGCCAGCAGCTTAATCGGGACAGGGGACGAGCAGTACTTC
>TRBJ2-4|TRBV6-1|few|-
CATKSRQQNIQYF
TGTGCCACCAAAAGTCGGCAGCAAAACATTCAGTACTTC
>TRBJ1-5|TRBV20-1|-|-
CSARDLVGQPQHF
TGCAGTGCTAGAGATCTAGTAGGTCAGCCCCAGCATTTT
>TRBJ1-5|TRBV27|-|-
CASSLRLGPNQPQHF
TGTGCCAGCAGTTTAAGGTTGGGGCCAAATCAGCCCCAGCATTTT
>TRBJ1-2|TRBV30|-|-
CARVSPTSNYGYTF
TGTGCCCGGGTCAGCCCCACGTCTAACTATGGCTACACCTTC
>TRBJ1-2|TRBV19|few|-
CASSINSYRYGYTF
TGTGCCAGTAGTATCAACAGCTACCGGTATGGCTACACCTTC
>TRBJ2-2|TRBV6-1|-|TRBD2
CASSEGLGTRRNTGELFF
TGTGCCAGCAGTGAAGGGCTCGGGACTAGGAGAAACACCGGGGAGCTGTTTTTT
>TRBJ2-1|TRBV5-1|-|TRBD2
CASSLYGGGAVNEQFF
TGCGCCAGCAGCTTGTACGGCGGGGGGGCCGTCAATGAGCAGTTCTTC
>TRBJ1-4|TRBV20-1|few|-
CSARPPGTLEKLFF
TGCAGTGCTAGACCGCCCGGGACACTTGAAAAACTGTTTTTT
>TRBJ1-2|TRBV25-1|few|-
CASSGDPPGVYGYTF
TGTGCCAGCAGTGGAGACCCCCCGGGGGTCTATGGCTACACCTTC
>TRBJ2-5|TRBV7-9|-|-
CASSGRGGEETQYF
TGTGCCAGCAGCGGGAGGGGGGGCGAAGAGACCCAGTACTTC
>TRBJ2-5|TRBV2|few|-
CASREDGAKVLETQYF
TGTGCCAGCAGGGAGGACGGGGCGAAGGTGCTAGAGACCCAGTACTTC
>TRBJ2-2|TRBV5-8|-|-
CASGAFVGLTGELFF
TGTGCCAGTGGGGCATTTGTGGGGCTGACCGGGGAGCTGTTTTTT
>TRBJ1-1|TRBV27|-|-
CPSSLGVGRLAEAFF
TGTCCCAGCAGTTTGGGGGTAGGGCGCTTGGCTGAAGCTTTCTTT
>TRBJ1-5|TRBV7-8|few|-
CASSSRLEGQPQHF
TGTGCCAGCAGCTCTCGCCTGGAGGGTCAGCCCCAGCATTTT
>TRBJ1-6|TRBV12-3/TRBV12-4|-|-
CASSLRISGHSPLHF
TGTGCCAGCAGTTTGAGGATCTCAGGGCATTCACCCCTCCACTTT
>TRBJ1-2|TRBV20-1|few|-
CSALLPLKRGAFGYTF
TGCAGTGCCCTCTTACCCCTAAAGAGGGGGGCTTTTGGCTACACCTTC
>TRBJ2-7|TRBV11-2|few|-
CASSSNRGEQYF
TGTGCCAGCAGCAGCAACCGGGGAGAGCAGTACTTC
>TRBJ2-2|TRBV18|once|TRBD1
CASSEDRVNTGELFF
TGTGCCAGCTCAGAAGACAGGGTGAACACCGGGGAGCTGTTTTTT
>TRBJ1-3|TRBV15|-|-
CATSEQAGNTIYF
TGTGCCACCAGCGAACAAGCTGGAAACACCATATATTTT
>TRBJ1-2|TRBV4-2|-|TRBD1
CASSPRAGQGANVYGYTF
TGTGCCAGCAGCCCCCGGGCGGGACAGGGGGCAAATGTCTATGGCTACACCTTC
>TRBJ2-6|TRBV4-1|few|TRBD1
CASSQHEGQGASGANVLTF
TGCGCCAGCAGCCAACATGAAGGACAGGGGGCTAGTGGGGCCAACGTCCTGACTTTC
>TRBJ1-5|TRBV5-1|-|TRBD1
CASSLGGQGGVQPQHF
TGCGCCAGCAGCTTGGGCGGACAGGGAGGGGTTCAGCCCCAGCATTTT
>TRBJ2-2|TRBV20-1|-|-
CSTPGPRERDTGELFF
TGCAGTACCCCGGGGCCCAGGGAAAGAGACACCGGGGAGCTGTTTTTT
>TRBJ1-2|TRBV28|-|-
CASSLLENYGYTF
TGTGCCAGCAGTTTACTGGAGAACTATGGCTACACCTTC
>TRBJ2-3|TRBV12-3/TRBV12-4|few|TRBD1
CASSLGQGTADTQYF
TGTGCCAGCAGTTTGGGACAGGGGACGGCAGATACGCAGTATTTT
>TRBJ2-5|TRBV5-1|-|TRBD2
CASSGGLAGKETQYF
TGCGCCAGCAGCGGGGGACTAGCGGGGAAAGAGACCCAGTACTTC
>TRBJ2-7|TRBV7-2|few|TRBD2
CASSSGGAREQYF
TGTGCCAGCAGTTCCGGGGGGGCCCGGGAGCAGTACTTC
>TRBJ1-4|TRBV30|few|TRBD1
CAWSRQGEKLFF
TGTGCCTGGAGTAGACAGGGGGAAAAACTGTTTTTT
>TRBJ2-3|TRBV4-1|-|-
CASSQVRGGTQYF
TGCGCCAGCAGCCAAGTCCGGGGTGGGACGCAGTATTTT
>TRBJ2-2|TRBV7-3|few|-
CASSPNGNTGELFF
TGTGCCAGCAGTCCAAACGGAAACACCGGGGAGCTGTTTTTT
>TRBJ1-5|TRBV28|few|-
CASSLIQGPLQPQHF
TGTGCCAGCAGTTTGATACAGGGCCCTCTCCAGCCCCAGCATTTT
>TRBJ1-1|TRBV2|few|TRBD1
CASSPTGVGNTEAFF
TGTGCCAGCAGTCCTACAGGGGTCGGGAACACTGAAGCTTTCTTT
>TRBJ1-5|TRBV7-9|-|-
CASSPRWRPILYSNQPQHF
TGTGCCAGCAGCCCAAGGTGGAGACCTATACTCTATAGCAATCAGCCCCAGCATTTT
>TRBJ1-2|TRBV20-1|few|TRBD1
CSARDGQGSSSGYTF
TGCAGTGCTAGAGATGGACAGGGATCATCGTCTGGCTACACCTTC
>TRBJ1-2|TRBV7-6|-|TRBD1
CASSPLTGVGGYTF
TGTGCCAGCAGCCCTCTGACAGGGGTCGGTGGCTACACCTTC
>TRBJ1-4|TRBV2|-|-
CASSNVGATNEKLFF
TGTGCCAGCAGTAACGTGGGGGCAACTAATGAAAAACTGTTTTTT
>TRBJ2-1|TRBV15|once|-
CATSRDQGPYNEQFF
TGTGCCACCAGCAGAGATCAGGGACCCTACAATGAGCAGTTCTTC
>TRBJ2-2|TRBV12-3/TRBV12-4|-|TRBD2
CASSPRTSGKVGELFF
TGTGCCAGCAGCCCCCGGACTAGCGGGAAGGTTGGGGAGCTGTTTTTT